This T cell receptor beta chain derives from a study of cytomegalovirus exposure and HLA in healthy donors. PCR employed 60 Vbeta and 13 Jbeta primers. Original handling: In a later analysis, the count reached tens of millions of unique TCR beta chains, with around 11 million shared. Using immunoSEQ multiplex PCR, the repertoire was profiled, and TCRdb retains in-frame clones only, with some absent. That table furnishes V, J and clone size, whereas the DNA furnished D and trimming. The repertoire holds about 150,000 clones, with around 79% as singletons. Study observations and caveats: A later analysis linked about 17,000 TCR beta sequences to HLA alleles at 0.05 false discovery rate.

The CDR3 totals 18 residues. Germline values: CDR1 SGHKS, CDR2 YYEKEE (reference sequence). Trimming left V 2 bases short and J 0 bases short, with 18 bases between. The count of this clone is one. What it binds is not known. The chain couples TRBV5-5 to TRBJ1-5; tentative D call: TRBD1 (5 bases). Material for sequencing was PBMCs. The clonotype originates from a man in his forties or fifties in good health and CMV-seropositive. CDR3 nucleotides: TGTGCCAGCAGCTTACAATGGCAGGGTAGCTATAGCAATCAGCCCCAGCATTTT. It yields the protein CASSLQWQGSYSNQPQHF. Supplemented by reference TRBV5-5 and TRBJ1-5, the full variable domain reads DAGVTQSPTHLIKTRGQQVTLRCSPISGHKSVSWYQQVLGQGPQFIFQYYEKEERGRGNFPDRFSARQFPNYSSELNVNALLLGDSALYLCASSLQWQGSYSNQPQHFGDGTRLSIL.